These 3 T cell receptor beta chains were all obtained from the same sample, sequenced in a study of beta chain features in type 1 diabetes. Expressed TCRB transcripts got sequenced, as all isolated RNA was reverse transcribed. Libraries were prepared by immunoSEQ multiplex PCR; TCRdb keeps only in-frame clonotypes and omits some of them. This sample has roughly 370,000 clones, with about 14% found just once. Sequenced sample: naive CD4+ T cells from blood. Receptors originate from a man aged 25-45 years in good health.

The table lists this clone with a few counts. V gene TRBV7-9 combines with J gene TRBJ1-1; 7 positions match TRBD1. V lost 6 bases and J lost 1; bases outside the gene matches: 5. The CDR3 is 14 residues long. From germline, CDR1 is SEHNR and CDR2 FQNEAQ (reference sequence). The CDR3 protein is CASRRQGGNTEAFF. CDR3 bases: TGTGCCAGCAGGAGACAGGGCGGGAACACTGAAGCTTTCTTT.

This clone was picked up a small number of times. CDR3: CASSEATDYEQYF. The CDR3 coding sequence is TGTGCCAGCAGCGAAGCGACAGATTACGAGCAGTACTTC. This rearrangement joins TRBV7-2 to TRBJ2-7, with a possible D match to TRBD1 (5 bases). From germline, CDR1 is SGHTA and CDR2 FQGNSA. The CDR3 loop spans 13 amino acids. Between the trimmed V and J ends, which lost 5 bases and 4 bases, there was a span of 12 bases.

V gene TRBV7-2 combines with J gene TRBJ2-1; no clear D gene. Germline V CDR1 and CDR2: SGHTA, FQGNSA. The CDR3 covers 13 residues. V gave up 5 bases and J gave up 7 bases, with 12 bases separating them. The chain's CDR3 is CASSPEVWNEQFF. The CDR3 DNA reads TGTGCCAGCAGCCCAGAGGTCTGGAATGAGCAGTTCTTC.